This T cell receptor (beta chain) was captured by sequencing in a study of T-cell memory formation after mild COVID-19. The CDR3 covers 13 residues. Deletions cut 4 bases from V and 2 bases from J, with 9 bases between. TCRdb processed the 5' RACE reads anew with MiXCR; each CDR3 protein has one entry. The table shows 340,000 or so distinct CDR3 sequences, with roughly 13% occurring only once. In its sample, this clonotype was seen a few times. Sequenced input: PBMCs or a T cell subset sorted from them (not recorded which). This sequence originates from a man aged 18 to 35 who had mild COVID-19 (a few samples of this study predate the infection). Cell type and time point are not known. The chain employs TRBV12-3 or TRBV12-4 and TRBJ2-7; D ambiguous. CDR3 coding DNA: TGTGCCAGCAGTTCTGTCAGGACCTACGAGCAGTACTTC. Amino acids: CASSSVRTYEQYF.